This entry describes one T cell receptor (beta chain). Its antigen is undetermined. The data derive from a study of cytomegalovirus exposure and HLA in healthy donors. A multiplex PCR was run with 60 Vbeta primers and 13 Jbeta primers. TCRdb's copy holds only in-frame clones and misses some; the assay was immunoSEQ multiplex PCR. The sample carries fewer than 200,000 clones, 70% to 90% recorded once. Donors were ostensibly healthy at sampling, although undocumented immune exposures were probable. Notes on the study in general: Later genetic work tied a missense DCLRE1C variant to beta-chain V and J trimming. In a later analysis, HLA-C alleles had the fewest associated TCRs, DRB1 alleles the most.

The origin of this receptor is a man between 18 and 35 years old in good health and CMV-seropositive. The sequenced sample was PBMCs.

The CDR3 DNA reads TGTGCCAGCAGCGAGGGACAGGGGGCGGTCTATGGCTACACCTTC. Protein: CASSEGQGAVYGYTF. This chain joins TRBV5-6 and TRBJ1-2; the match to TRBD1 covers 12 bases. Germline V gene lookup returns CDR1 SGHDT and CDR2 YYEEEE. There are 15 residues in the CDR3. Germline trimming cut 4 bases from V and 4 bases from J; bases unmatched to any gene: 5.